Following are 2 T cell receptor beta chains from one sample sequenced in a study of prognosis after radiotherapy for stage I lung cancer. By two-round multiplex PCR, the TCR beta CDR3 was amplified from genomic DNA. First-round PCR amplification was performed with primers specific to each TRBV and TRBJ gene. TCRdb re-called the multiplex PCR reads through MiXCR, storing one row per CDR3 protein. The top ten hold 25% to 30% of the sample, which has about 14,000 distinct CDR3 sequences, around a third seen once. The specimen was PBMCs, collected before or after stereotactic body radiation therapy (not recorded which). Every receptor here comes from a donor aged 50 or older with non-small cell lung cancer.

This clonotype occurred many times. The rearrangement uses TRBV30 and TRBJ2-7, with no clear D. Trimming stripped 4 bases from V and 1 base from J, with 20 bases between. CDR3 length equals 16 residues. Germline CDR1 and CDR2: GTSNPN and SVGIG (reference sequence). CDR3 protein: CAWKPPLVSLSYEQYF. CDR3 bases: TGTGCCTGGAAACCACCTTTAGTTAGTTTATCCTACGAGCAGTACTTC.

This rearrangement joins TRBV7-3 to TRBJ1-5; no clear D. Germline V gene data show CDR1 as SGHTA and CDR2 as FQGTGA. Trimming cost V 4 bases and J 7 bases, with 11 bases left between them. The CDR3 contains 13 residues. The DNA of the CDR3 is TGTGCCAGCAGCTCGGGAACCAACCAGCCCCAGCATTTT. Its translation: CASSSGTNQPQHF.